These 24 T cell receptor beta chains were sequenced from one sample in a study of T cells in Graves' hyperthyroidism and ophthalmopathy. TCR beta CDR3 regions were amplified from RNA transcripts. TCR CDR3 underwent first-round RT-PCR with the HTBI primer set. Each CDR3 protein gets one entry after TCRdb re-called the multiplex PCR reads with MiXCR. The sample has 250,000 to 400,000 distinct CDR3 sequences; roughly an eighth are singletons. The sample taken for sequencing was blood. Receptors originate from a woman aged 40 to 50 with Graves' ophthalmopathy.

This clonotype was seen only a few times. V gene TRBV5-8 combines with J gene TRBJ2-1, with D unresolved. V lost 2 bases to trimming and J lost 6 bases, with 9 bases between them. CDR3 length: 13 amino acids. Germline-derived CDR1 and CDR2 are SGHTS and YDEGEE. The CDR3 bases are TGTGCCAGCAGCTTCGACTCCCTCAATGAGCAGTTCTTC. It specifies CASSFDSLNEQFF. The full variable domain, its missing parts supplied by reference TRBV5-8 and TRBJ2-1, is EAGVTQSPTHLIKTRGQQATLRCSPISGHTSVYWYQQALGLGLQFLLWYDEGEERNRGNFPPRFSGRQFPNYSSELNVNALELEDSALYLCASSFDSLNEQFFGPGTRLTVL.

At least ten counts were recorded for this clonotype. The chain has TRBV10-1 and TRBJ2-1; possibly TRBD1 for D (7 bases). Deletions cut 0 bases from V and 4 bases from J, with 13 bases between. The V gene's germline CDR1 is WNHNN and CDR2 SYGVQD (reference sequence). The CDR3 is 16 amino acids. CDR3 sequence reads: CASSESGGTVYNEQFF. CDR3 sequence (DNA): TGCGCCAGCAGTGAGTCTGGCGGGACAGTATACAATGAGCAGTTCTTC.

This clonotype was observed at least ten times. The CDR3 DNA is TGTGCCTGGATAGGGGGGATTAATTACAATGAGCAGTTCTTC. This encodes CAWIGGINYNEQFF. The V call is TRBV30, the J call TRBJ2-1; D may be TRBD1 or TRBD2 (6 bases each). This CDR3 region has 14 residues. The germline gives CDR1 GTSNPN, CDR2 SVGIG (reference sequence). Deletions cut 4 bases from V and 4 bases from J, with 14 bases between.

This clonotype turned up a few times. The J gene is TRBJ2-3, the V gene TRBV4-2; the D is unclear. There are 15 residues in the CDR3. Per germline, CDR1 LGHNA and CDR2 YNFKEQ. V was cut by 0 bases and J by 8 bases, with 15 bases left in between. The CDR3 protein is CASSQDMERSVTQYF. In DNA form, the CDR3 reads TGTGCCAGCAGCCAAGATATGGAGAGGTCCGTTACGCAGTATTTT.

This clonotype was recorded at least ten times. V and J are TRBV20-1 and TRBJ2-1; 8 bases agree with TRBD2. The germline CDR1 and CDR2 sequences are DFQATT and SNEGSKA (reference sequence). The CDR3 contains 16 residues. The trim removed 5 bases at V and 6 bases at J, leaving 15 bases unmatched. The CDR3 nucleotides read TGCAGTGCTTGGGGGGGCGGGGGGCGCGGGTCCAATGAGCAGTTCTTC. Translation: CSAWGGGGRGSNEQFF.

CDR3 loop: CASSYDTGTYEQYF. DNA of the CDR3: TGTGCCAGCAGTTACGACACCGGGACGTACGAGCAGTACTTC. The chain uses TRBV12-3 or TRBV12-4 and TRBJ2-7, with D tentatively TRBD1 or TRBD2 (5 bases each). Deletions cut 4 bases from V and 4 bases from J, with 14 bases between. This CDR3 contains 14 residues.

This clonotype has a count of ten or more. V usage is TRBV5-1 and J usage is TRBJ2-3; 9 positions match TRBD1. The CDR3 length is 16 residues. CDR1 is SGHRS and CDR2 is YFSETQ in the germline V gene. Trimming at V came to 3 bases and at J to 2 bases, leaving 7 bases not matched to a gene. The CDR3 sequence is CASSSGTGRATDTQYF. CDR3 DNA sequence: TGCGCCAGCAGCTCAGGGACAGGGCGAGCCACAGATACGCAGTATTTT.

This clonotype has ten or more counts. The V gene is TRBV6-6, the J gene TRBJ2-1; 12 bases agree with TRBD2. V shed 2 bases and J 8 bases; nucleotides not matched to a gene: 4. The CDR3 sequence is 15 residues long. Germline CDR1 reads MNHNY; CDR2 reads SVGAGI (reference sequence). For the CDR3, the DNA is TGTGCCAGCAGTTACGCTAGCGGGAGGGTTGATGAGCAGTTCTTC. Its protein is CASSYASGRVDEQFF.

The table lists this clonotype with many counts. V and J are TRBV28 and TRBJ2-5; 11 bases line up with TRBD1. The CDR3 is 15 residues long. Germline trimming cut 1 base from V and 5 bases from J; bases unmatched to any gene: 3. Germline CDR1 is MDHEN and CDR2 is SYDVKM. Written as DNA, the CDR3 is TGTGCCAGCAGTTTATTGGGGACAGGGGGGGAGACCCAGTACTTC. Its protein product is CASSLLGTGGETQYF.

The chain joins TRBV5-1 to TRBJ2-3; tentatively, D is TRBD1 (6 bases). V shed 1 base and J shed 6 bases, with 21 bases lying between them. The V gene's germline CDR1 is SGHRS and CDR2 YFSETQ. CDR3 length: 17 amino acids. The CDR3 loop is CASSLTPQTGGRDTQYF. The CDR3, as DNA: TGCGCCAGCAGCTTGACCCCCCAGACAGGCGGCCGGGATACGCAGTATTTT.

This clonotype came up many times. The chain employs TRBV19 and TRBJ2-3; tentatively, D is TRBD2 (5 bases). Trimming removed 4 bases from V and 2 bases from J, with 10 bases in between. This CDR3 is built from 14 residues. Germline lookup yields CDR1 LNHDA and CDR2 SQIVND (reference sequence). The CDR3 coding sequence is TGTGCCAGTAGTAGAAGCGGTATCACAGATACGCAGTATTTT. This gives the protein CASSRSGITDTQYF.

This clonotype was seen ten or more times. V gene TRBV27 combines with J gene TRBJ2-1, with a possible D match to TRBD2 (5 bases). The CDR3 has 15 amino acids. Trimming took off 2 bases at V and 8 bases at J, with 16 bases between the two ends. Germline V gene sequence: CDR1 MNHEY, CDR2 SMNVEV (reference sequence). The CDR3 DNA sequence: TGTGCCAGCAGTTTAACTCGGGGTTTTAGGGATGAGCAGTTCTTC. It specifies CASSLTRGFRDEQFF.

This clonotype was recorded at least ten times. The genes are TRBV27 and TRBJ2-7; 7 nucleotides match TRBD1. Germline V lookup: CDR1 MNHEY, CDR2 SMNVEV (reference sequence). J lost 6 bases, V lost 5 bases, and 10 bases had no gene match. The CDR3 runs to 14 residues. The chain's CDR3 is CASSPRQGWGEQYF. CDR3 sequence (DNA): TGTGCCAGCAGTCCCCGACAGGGATGGGGCGAGCAGTACTTC.

This clonotype was detected ten times or more. An end of the junction does not agree with germline; a read error may underlie this. The chain combines TRBV6-1 with TRBJ2-7; 9 nucleotides align to TRBD2. The CDR3 spans 15 residues. Germline CDR1 is MNHNS and CDR2 is SASEGT. CDR3 sequence (DNA): TGTGCCAGCAGGGAAGGACTAGCGATCCGCTACGAGCAGTACTTC. Its protein product is CASREGLAIRYEQYF.

This chain joins TRBV3-1 and TRBJ2-3; 8 nucleotides align to TRBD2. CDR3 size: 13 residues. V lost 4 bases, J lost 10 bases, and 7 bases stayed unmatched. Germline loops: CDR1 LGHDT, CDR2 YNNKEL (reference sequence). The CDR3 nucleotides are TGTGCCAGCAGCCGATACGGGGGGGCGGCGCAGTATTTT. Encoded protein: CASSRYGGAAQYF.

This clonotype was recorded at least ten times. This chain uses TRBV24-1 with TRBJ2-1; D is ambiguous. Between the trimmed V and J ends, which lost 7 bases and 9 bases, there was a span of 9 bases. Per the germline V gene, CDR1 is KGHDR and CDR2 is SFDVKD. The CDR3 loop spans 11 amino acids. The CDR3 bases are TGTGCCACCAGCCGGGCTAGTGAGCAGTTCTTC. This codes for CATSRASEQFF.

This clonotype came up a few times. CDR3 sequence (DNA): TGTGCCTGGAGTGAAGGGAATTCACCCCTCCACTTT. Translated, it gives CAWSEGNSPLHF. This rearrangement joins TRBV30 to TRBJ1-6; no clear D gene. The CDR3 runs to 12 residues. Trimming cost V 1 base and J 7 bases, with 5 bases left between them. Per the germline V gene, CDR1 is GTSNPN and CDR2 is SVGIG (reference sequence). Looking up the rest from reference TRBV30 and TRBJ1-6 gives the full variable domain: SQTIHQWPATLVQPVGSPLSLECTVEGTSNPNLYWYRQAAGRGLQLLFYSVGIGQISSEVPQNLSASRPQDRQFILSSKKLLLSDSGFYLCAWSEGNSPLHFGNGTRLTVT.

There are a few counts of this clonotype. This chain joins TRBV2 and TRBJ2-1; no firm D call. Trimming cost V 10 bases and J 6 bases, with 10 bases left between them. The CDR3 runs 11 residues. Germline V gene sequence: CDR1 SNHLY, CDR2 FYNNEI. CDR3 in DNA: TGTGCCACTTGGACGGCCAATGAGCAGTTCTTC. Translation gives CATWTANEQFF.

This clonotype was picked up one time. This chain links TRBV6-1 with TRBJ1-1; weak D call: TRBD1 (5 bases). Germline loops: CDR1 MNHNS, CDR2 SASEGT. Between the trimmed V and J ends, which lost 7 bases and 1 base, there was a span of 16 bases. This CDR3 contains 15 residues. DNA of the CDR3: TGTGCCAGCAACCACAGGTCGCCGGGGAACACTGAAGCTTTCTTT. Amino acid sequence: CASNHRSPGNTEAFF.

There are many counts of this clonotype. The gene calls are TRBV12-3 or TRBV12-4 and TRBJ1-4; D unresolved. V was cut by 5 bases and J by 10 bases, with 11 bases left in between. The CDR3 has 12 amino acids. CDR3 amino acids: CASSRQEGKLFF. For the CDR3, the DNA is TGTGCCAGCAGTCGACAAGAGGGAAAACTGTTTTTT.

The J gene is TRBJ2-7, the V gene TRBV6-1, with D possibly being TRBD1 or TRBD2 (5 bases each). The CDR3 sequence is 15 residues long. Germline CDR1 is MNHNS and CDR2 is SASEGT. The V and J ends lost 6 bases and 2 bases respectively, with 17 bases between them. CDR3 sequence (DNA): TGTGCCAGCAGGGAATCCGGGACGGTAGCCTACGAGCAGTACTTC. Protein sequence: CASRESGTVAYEQYF.

This clonotype came up many times. This sequence joins TRBV5-6 and TRBJ1-2, with a tentative D call TRBD1 (5 bases). The V end was cut by 4 bases, the J end by 6 bases, with 13 bases between. Germline lookup yields CDR1 SGHDT and CDR2 YYEEEE. The CDR3 loop spans 13 amino acids. The CDR3 sequence is CASSRGGEDGYTF. CDR3 bases: TGTGCCAGCAGCCGGGGAGGGGAAGATGGCTACACCTTC.

This clonotype was counted ten times or more. CDR3 residues: CASRSTGDNSPLHF. CDR3 DNA sequence: TGTGCCAGCAGGTCGACAGGGGACAATTCACCCCTCCACTTT. The chain is built from TRBV12-3 or TRBV12-4 and TRBJ1-6; 8 bases agree with TRBD1. There are 14 residues in the CDR3. The ends lost 6 bases at V and 7 bases at J; junction bases unmatched: 5.

The chain has TRBV10-3 and TRBJ1-5; D unclear. V dropped 2 bases and J dropped 2 bases, with 1 base sitting between them. The CDR3 contains 12 residues. Per germline, CDR1 ENHRY and CDR2 SYGVKD. The CDR3 loop reads CAISEGNQPQHF. The CDR3, as DNA: TGTGCCATCAGTGAGGGCAATCAGCCCCAGCATTTT.